The clone carrying this TCR beta chain was detected only once. What it binds is not known. The run depth of the assay was deep. Clones were read by immunoSEQ multiplex PCR, and TCRdb kept only the in-frame ones, dropping some. There are about 490,000 clones in the sample; 81% occur only once, and 12% lies in the top ten. The sample originates from a study of shared clonotypes between healthy human individuals. Around 90 million PBMCs per unsorted sample were used for genomic DNA. The CDR3 loop spans 14 amino acids. The germline CDR1 and CDR2 sequences are LNHDA and SQIVND (reference sequence). V was pared by 5 bases and J by 3 bases, with 13 bases between. Overall study findings and caveats: Genetic and exposure-history diversity was limited by the small donor number.

This rearrangement joins TRBV19 to TRBJ2-5, with D unclear. This clonotype was sampled from a woman aged 40 to 50 in good health. Some clones in this sample may be carry-over from other donors' samples. Sequenced material: PBMCs. The CDR3 coding sequence is TGTGCCAGTAGTTGGGGTGCGGCAAAAGAGACCCAGTACTTC. Encoded protein: CASSWGAAKETQYF.